This T cell receptor (beta chain) was found in a study of OX40 agonist ivuxolimab in advanced cancers. Overall study context: Dose-escalation patients had hepatocellular carcinoma, melanoma, renal cell or head and neck cancer. One patient with hepatocellular carcinoma and two with cutaneous melanoma, three in all, had partial responses.

Cycle 7 day 1, cycle 4 day 1, and baseline were the timepoints at which blood was sampled. Profiled with immunoSEQ multiplex PCR; TCRdb holds only in-frame clones, not every one. In the table there are more than 65,000 clones, 94% of which are singletons. The TCR was taken from an adult with an advanced solid tumor such as melanoma, head and neck, liver or kidney cancer. Sequences were derived from CD4+ or CD8+ T cells sorted from blood, sampled in a trial of the OX40 agonist ivuxolimab.

The CDR3 DNA follows: TGTGCCAGCAGTTTATTGGGCAGCTTAGCTGAAGCTTTCTTT. This codes for CASSLLGSLAEAFF. The chain carries TRBV27 and TRBJ1-1, with unresolved D. The CDR3 loop spans 14 amino acids. V lost 1 base to trimming and J lost 6 bases, with 12 bases between them. Germline loops: CDR1 MNHEY, CDR2 SMNVEV (reference sequence).